A selection of T cell receptor beta chains follows, all from one sample in a study of CD8 T cells in ankylosing spondylitis. MiXCR, applied by TCRdb to the 5' RACE reads, yields one record per CDR3 protein. This table has approximately 300,000 distinct CDR3 sequences, less than 9.5% appearing once. The sample taken for sequencing was blood, either unsorted or a sorted T cell fraction (not recorded which). These receptors all stem from a male donor with ankylosing spondylitis. Each CDR3 is given with its conserved first and last residue. The D gene is left open where the match is weak. Clone size appears in some rows only: once, few, many, or a class for an expanded clone.

CDR3	DNA	D	J	size	V
CASSLAGVRTGELFF	TGTGCCAGCAGCTTAGCGGGAGTAAGGACCGGGGAGCTGTTTTTT	-	TRBJ2-2	many	TRBV7-6
CSVVKAPGSSYEQYF	TGCAGCGTTGTTAAAGCCCCTGGGAGCTCCTACGAGCAGTACTTC	-	TRBJ2-7	few	TRBV29-1
CASSLWGPNTGELFF	TGTGCCAGCAGCCTTTGGGGTCCGAACACCGGGGAGCTGTTTTTT	-	TRBJ2-2	-	TRBV3-1
CASSLDSGRATGELFF	TGTGCCAGCAGCTTAGATAGCGGGAGGGCCACCGGGGAGCTGTTTTTT	TRBD2	TRBJ2-2	few	TRBV7-2
CASSLAPQMSDTQYF	TGTGCCAGCAGCTTAGCGCCCCAAATGTCGGATACGCAGTATTTT	-	TRBJ2-3	-	TRBV7-8
CASSEYPGGEDTQYF	TGTGCCAGCAGTGAATACCCGGGAGGGGAAGATACGCAGTATTTT	TRBD2	TRBJ2-3	few	TRBV25-1
CAGLARNTGELFF	TGTGCCGGACTAGCGAGAAACACCGGGGAGCTGTTTTTT	TRBD2	TRBJ2-2	many	TRBV28
CASSSELKAFF	TGCGCCAGCAGCTCGGAGCTGAAGGCTTTCTTT	-	TRBJ1-1	few	TRBV5-1
CASSVGTAPYSIQPQHF	TGTGCCAGCAGCGTAGGGACAGCCCCATATAGCATTCAGCCCCAGCATTTT	TRBD1	TRBJ1-5	-	TRBV28
CSGQNLAKNIQYF	TGCAGCGGACAGAACTTAGCCAAAAACATTCAGTACTTC	-	TRBJ2-4	many	TRBV29-1
CSLTRGGNEQFF	TGCAGCTTAACCCGCGGAGGGAATGAGCAGTTCTTC	-	TRBJ2-1	-	TRBV29-1
CATRGPGGLLAGANEQYF	TGTGCCACCCGGGGGCCAGGGGGCCTATTGGCGGGAGCAAACGAGCAGTACTTC	-	TRBJ2-7	few	TRBV6-2/TRBV6-3
CASSLLQGGGTEAFF	TGTGCCAGCAGTTTACTTCAGGGGGGGGGCACTGAAGCTTTCTTT	TRBD1	TRBJ1-1	-	TRBV28
CASSNHRDNEQFF	TGTGCCAGCAGTAACCACCGGGACAATGAGCAGTTCTTC	-	TRBJ2-1	many	TRBV27
CASSAHDRGPGCF	TGTGCCAGCAGCGCACATGACAGGGGACCTGGTTGCTTC	-	TRBJ2-4	-	TRBV21-1
CASTRAGIQPQHF	TGTGCCAGCACCAGGGCAGGAATTCAGCCCCAGCATTTT	-	TRBJ1-5	few	TRBV6-2/TRBV6-3
CASSQEEQGNWGTDTQYF	TGCGCCAGCAGCCAAGAAGAGCAGGGGAATTGGGGCACAGATACGCAGTATTTT	-	TRBJ2-3	-	TRBV4-3
CSARQIGLGGYNEQFF	TGCAGTGCTAGACAGATCGGACTAGGGGGTTACAATGAGCAGTTCTTC	-	TRBJ2-1	few	TRBV20-1
CASRPGLGGQETQYF	TGTGCCAGCAGACCGGGACTAGGTGGACAAGAGACCCAGTACTTC	TRBD2	TRBJ2-5	few	TRBV12-3/TRBV12-4
CASSLSEKLFF	TGTGCCAGCAGTTTAAGTGAAAAACTGTTTTTT	-	TRBJ1-4	many	TRBV12-3/TRBV12-4
CASSKLRLTGAAGLGNIQYF	TGCGCCAGCAGCAAGCTACGTCTTACAGGGGCGGCGGGCCTGGGAAACATTCAGTACTTC	TRBD1	TRBJ2-4	few	TRBV4-1
CASSPDSGRSLETQYF	TGTGCCAGCAGCCCCGATAGCGGGAGGTCCCTGGAGACCCAGTACTTC	TRBD2	TRBJ2-5	few	TRBV7-2
CASSELASGRETQYF	TGTGCCAGCAGTGAATTGGCTAGCGGGAGAGAGACCCAGTACTTC	TRBD2	TRBJ2-5	-	TRBV2
CASSLWGQRSNYGYTF	TGTGCCAGCAGCCTTTGGGGACAGCGGTCTAACTATGGCTACACCTTC	TRBD1	TRBJ1-2	-	TRBV5-5
CSARGRLAGAHEQYF	TGCAGTGCTAGAGGGAGACTAGCGGGGGCTCACGAGCAGTACTTC	TRBD2	TRBJ2-7	few	TRBV20-1
CASSFRSGSGTGELFF	TGTGCCAGCAGCTTTCGGAGCGGGAGCGGTACCGGGGAGCTGTTTTTT	TRBD2	TRBJ2-2	few	TRBV7-8
CASSFLPGFEGNEQFF	TGTGCCAGCAGTTTTTTACCGGGTTTTGAAGGGAATGAGCAGTTCTTC	-	TRBJ2-1	few	TRBV27
CASCVGLGNQPQHF	TGTGCCAGTTGCGTGGGGTTAGGCAATCAGCCCCAGCATTTT	-	TRBJ1-5	few	TRBV28
CASSQGWGQVNQPQHF	TGCGCCAGCAGCCAAGGTTGGGGACAGGTCAATCAGCCCCAGCATTTT	TRBD1	TRBJ1-5	few	TRBV4-1
CASSNRDRDSPLHF	TGTGCCAGCAGTAACCGGGACAGAGATTCACCCCTCCACTTT	TRBD1	TRBJ1-6	few	TRBV6-5